This TCR beta chain was documented in a study of cytomegalovirus exposure and HLA in healthy donors. Study details: Counted in an early data release were about 85 million unique TCRs from HLA-typed donors. Study-wide findings and caveats: For most TCR beta V segments, an earlier analysis put the productive rate at about 87% or about 30% of the time.

A word on this clone: Its antigen is undetermined.

Germline V gene lookup returns CDR1 SGHNT and CDR2 YYREEE (reference sequence). Losses at the gene ends were 5 bases for V and 7 bases for J; bases not matched to a gene: 4. The CDR3 consists of 15 residues. The PCR made use of 60 Vbeta and 13 Jbeta primers. The table came from immunoSEQ multiplex PCR; TCRdb's copy has only in-frame clones and leaves some out. In the table there are 150,000 to 200,000 clones, 85% of which are singletons. The sequence was obtained from a woman between 45 and 60 years old in good health and CMV-seronegative. The gene calls are TRBV5-4 and TRBJ2-1; TRBD2 aligns across 15 bases. Material for sequencing was PBMCs. In DNA, the CDR3 is TGTGCCAGCAGACGGACTAGCGGGAGGGCTAATGAGCAGTTCTTC. Translation gives CASRRTSGRANEQFF.